The sequence of this TCR beta chain was determined in a study of T cell responses to AZD1222 COVID-19 vaccine. General study results and limits: It should be noted that donors were predominantly white British and more often female, and clonal diversity was possibly underestimated. At 160-218 and 743-854, vaccine-associated CD4 TCRs were dominant, and they spanned spike.

Libraries were prepared by immunoSEQ multiplex PCR; TCRdb keeps only in-frame clonotypes and omits some of them. The table has approximately 150,000 clones, 93% seen once. In regard to this clone: The antigen is unknown.

This CDR3 contains 13 residues. V was clipped by 5 bases and J by 7 bases, with 14 bases between them. The V gene's germline CDR1 is SGHTA and CDR2 FQGTGA. The sequence was obtained from an adult in good health. The sequencing here drew on peripheral blood, taken on day 0 of AZD1222 vaccination. V gene TRBV7-3 combines with J gene TRBJ1-2; D is unresolved. The CDR3 here is CASSRGGSSGYTF. The CDR3 bases are TGTGCCAGCAGCCGCGGCGGCTCGAGTGGCTACACCTTC.